This TCR beta chain derives from a study of cytomegalovirus exposure and HLA in healthy donors. This table comes from immunoSEQ multiplex PCR, and its TCRdb copy is limited to in-frame clones, with some not included. The table lists more than 85,000 clones, 70% to 90% of them singletons, with over 1.1% in the top ten. Germline CDR1 SGHTA, CDR2 FQGNSA. Trimming removed 4 bases from V and 1 base from J, with 11 bases in between. The CDR3 is made up of 15 amino acids. Sequencing input: PBMCs. This chain uses TRBV7-2 with TRBJ1-5; possibly TRBD1 for D (6 bases). The clonotype originates from a woman in her 30s in good health and CMV-seropositive. This chain's CDR3 is CASSSDRTSNQPQHF. In DNA form, the CDR3 reads TGTGCCAGCAGCTCAGACAGGACGAGCAATCAGCCCCAGCATTTT.